A selection of T cell receptor beta chains follows, all from one sample in a study of blood T cells in healthy people across ages. A single record per CDR3 protein comes from TCRdb applying MiXCR to the 5' RACE reads. This sample has around 790,000 distinct CDR3 sequences, with 40% to 50% found just once. The sequencing sample was made of blood. Source of these receptors: a man between 60 and 75 years old in good health. Both conserved end residues are part of each CDR3.

TRBV20-1 | CSASSAGGPHNEQYF
TRBV5-1 | CASSLGPLSGQETQYF
TRBV20-1 | CSSNGGATGTDMQYF
TRBV4-2 | CASSRGPREAYEQYF
TRBV12-3/TRBV12-4 | CASIGGLATDTQYF
TRBV7-2 | CASSLQGALETQYF
TRBV7-9 | CASSLGGTPTYEQYF
TRBV7-9 | CAGRTGGATNTGELFF
TRBV7-2 | CASSFFGGRSDQPQHF
TRBV7-9 | CASSSKGPEIQYF
TRBV20-1 | CSARDPRGITEAFF
TRBV20-1 | CSARVNQQETQYF
TRBV28 | CASRTGGRENTEAFF
TRBV7-3 | CASSLSENNEQFF
TRBV12-3/TRBV12-4 | CASSFRAISGGNEQYF
TRBV27 | CASSLFGSTDTQYF
TRBV7-2 | CASSLGNSGGPYEQFF
TRBV11-2 | CASRGGGRSFYNEQYF
TRBV14 | CASSKLGPGEPFF
TRBV20-1 | CSARVSPSGGLNIQYF
TRBV4-3 | CASSQDKAQISTDTQYF
TRBV5-1 | CASSLATGRTTRETQYF
TRBV20-1 | CSVRTGVANTGELFF